The rows below give T cell receptor beta chains drawn from one sample of a study of CD8+ T cells in alopecia areata. This table comes from immunoSEQ multiplex PCR, and its TCRdb copy is limited to in-frame clones, with some not included. The table records some 150,000 clones, approximately 53% of them present only once. This material consisted of CD8+ T cells sorted from blood, taken at week 0. All receptors come from a human donor with alopecia areata. CDR3s include the opening cysteine and the closing phenylalanine or tryptophan. The D gene is left open where the match is weak. A clone size is listed for some rows: how often the clone was seen (once, few, many), or a class if it is expanded.

size	V	D	J	CDR3	DNA
once	TRBV5-1	NA	TRBJ2-3	CASTLGQGIDTQYF	TGCGCCAGCACCCTGGGACAAGGGATAGATACGCAGTATTTT
NA	TRBV29-1	TRBD1	TRBJ2-7	CSVGQGREQYF	TGCAGCGTTGGACAGGGGCGGGAGCAGTACTTC
NA	TRBV29-1	TRBD2	TRBJ2-3	CSVVGLAGALGSTDTQYF	TGCAGCGTTGTAGGACTAGCGGGGGCCCTTGGAAGCACAGATACGCAGTATTTT
few	TRBV4-3	NA	TRBJ2-1	CASSQGVFNEQFF	TGCGCCAGCAGCCAAGGGGTCTTCAATGAGCAGTTCTTC
few	TRBV10-1	NA	TRBJ1-2	CASRGGYTF	TGCGCCAGCCGGGGTGGCTACACCTTC
few	TRBV5-1	NA	TRBJ2-3	CASSSGEISTDTQYF	TGCGCCAGCAGCTCAGGAGAAATTAGCACAGATACGCAGTATTTT
NA	TRBV28	TRBD1	TRBJ1-5	CASSLTGEGQPQHF	TGTGCCAGCAGTCTTACAGGGGAAGGGCAGCCCCAGCATTTT
NA	TRBV6-1	TRBD1	TRBJ2-7	CASSLTGDEQYF	TGTGCCAGCAGTTTGACAGGGGACGAGCAGTACTTC
NA	TRBV27	NA	TRBJ1-5	CASSPQPGAAGQPQHF	TGTGCCAGCAGTCCCCAACCGGGGGCGGCCGGTCAGCCCCAGCATTTT
once	TRBV27	NA	TRBJ2-7	CASSPTTVYYEQYF	TGTGCCAGCAGTCCCACGACAGTATACTACGAGCAGTACTTC
NA	TRBV27	NA	TRBJ2-5	CASSLWGEETQYF	TGTGCCAGCAGTTTGTGGGGGGAGGAGACCCAGTACTTC
NA	TRBV25-1	NA	TRBJ2-7	CASSNWDKTYEQYF	TGTGCCAGCAGTAATTGGGACAAGACTTACGAGCAGTACTTC
NA	TRBV30	TRBD1	TRBJ1-5	CAWSTGQGTDTQHF	TGTGCCTGGAGCACAGGACAGGGCACAGATACGCAGCATTTT
NA	TRBV7-9	TRBD2	TRBJ2-3	CASSSELAGLRPDTQYF	TGTGCCAGCAGCTCGGAACTAGCGGGGCTAAGGCCAGATACGCAGTATTTT